The rows below give T cell receptor beta chains drawn from one sample of a study of shared T cell receptors in the human thymus. The table came from immunoSEQ multiplex PCR; TCRdb's copy has only in-frame clones and leaves some out. The table has 700,000 to 750,000 clones, 75% to 90% seen once. Separately, the same data were catalogued under a study of human thymus T cells.

The sequenced sample consisted of thymocytes. These receptors were taken from a girl in the first two years of life with a congenital heart defect. Both conserved end residues are part of each CDR3. A D gene is named only where the DNA matches it firmly. The size field is filled for only some rows; it gives once, few, many or a size class.

>TRBJ1-3|TRBV25-1|.|TRBD1
TGTGCCAGCAGTGATGGGACAGGGGCTGGAAACACCATATATTTT
CASSDGTGAGNTIYF
>TRBJ1-1|TRBV28|.|TRBD1
TGTGCCAGCAGTTCACTCCCTGACGGGACAGGGATCACGAGAGAGAACACTGAAGCTTTCTTT
CASSSLPDGTGITRENTEAFF
>TRBJ2-7|TRBV29-1|.|TRBD1
TGCAGCGCACAGGGGGGCTACGAGCAGTACTTC
CSAQGGYEQYF
>TRBJ2-3|TRBV6-1|.|.
TGTGCCAGCAAGGTTGGACACGTCACAGATACGCAGTATTTT
CASKVGHVTDTQYF
>TRBJ1-6|TRBV2|.|TRBD1
TGTGCCAGCAGTGATTCGGACAGGTCCAATTCACCCCTCCACTTT
CASSDSDRSNSPLHF
>TRBJ1-3|TRBV11-2|once|.
TGTGCCAGCAGCTCATCCAGGGGCCTCCCTGGAAACACCATATATTTT
CASSSSRGLPGNTIYF
>TRBJ1-2|TRBV11-2|.|.
TGTGCCAGCAGCAAAAATTCAGGGGAATCGGAAACTAACTATGGCTACACCTTC
CASSKNSGESETNYGYTF
>TRBJ1-2|TRBV19|.|.
TGTGCCAGTAGTATCATCAAACGCTCACTGCATACCCAGGGGTATGGCTACACCTTC
CASSIIKRSLHTQGYGYTF
>TRBJ2-7|TRBV28|few|.
TGTGCCAGCAGTTTAAAGGGCAGCGGCAACTACGAGCAGTACTTC
CASSLKGSGNYEQYF
>TRBJ2-2|TRBV4-2|.|TRBD1
TGTGCCAGCAGCCAAGAGACCCGGACAGGGCGGACCGGGGAGCTGTTTTTT
CASSQETRTGRTGELFF
>TRBJ1-5|TRBV6-6|.|.
TGTGCCAGCAGTTACTCGAGCCAGCCCCAGCATTTT
CASSYSSQPQHF
>TRBJ1-2|TRBV2|.|TRBD1
TGTGCCAGCAGTGAAGGGACAGGGGGCGCCCACCTATGGGGCTACACCTTC
CASSEGTGGAHLWGYTF
>TRBJ1-2|TRBV13|.|.
TGTGCCAGCAGCTTAGTAAAACGGGGGAGCTATGGCTACACCTTC
CASSLVKRGSYGYTF
>TRBJ1-1|TRBV18|once|TRBD1
TGTGCCATCCGAAACAGGGGCGGGCGGTCTGAAGCTTTCTTT
CAIRNRGGRSEAFF
>TRBJ2-2|TRBV28|.|.
TGTGCCAGCAGTCCCCGAGATGCGAACACCGGGGAGCTGTTTTTT
CASSPRDANTGELFF
>TRBJ2-3|TRBV10-1|.|.
TGCGCCAGCAGTGAATACAGGGTCGATACGCAGTATTTT
CASSEYRVDTQYF
>TRBJ2-1|TRBV6-1|.|TRBD1
TGTGCCAGCAGCCCTGGACAGGGGGCGGGCAATGAGCAGTTCTTC
CASSPGQGAGNEQFF
>TRBJ1-5|TRBV7-9|.|TRBD1
TGTGCCAGCAGCTTAGCCTGGGACAGGGGGGATCAGCCCCAGCATTTT
CASSLAWDRGDQPQHF
>TRBJ2-3|TRBV4-3|.|.
TGCGCCAGCAGCCAAGTGGGGCTAGACACAGATACGCAGTATTTT
CASSQVGLDTDTQYF
>TRBJ2-3|TRBV10-1|.|.
TGCGCCAGCAGTGAGCGGGCAACCGAGGGGGTCCTAGATACGCAGTATTTT
CASSERATEGVLDTQYF
>TRBJ1-1|TRBV7-3|.|.
TGTGCCAGCAGCCCAGGGGAGTCTCATCACGACCGTATGAACACTGAAGCTTTCTTT
CASSPGESHHDRMNTEAFF
>TRBJ2-2|TRBV30|.|TRBD1
TGTGCCTGGAGTGAAGGAGACAGGGAAAACACCGGGGAGCTGTTTTTT
CAWSEGDRENTGELFF
>TRBJ2-5|TRBV7-2|.|.
TGTGCCAGCAGCTTTGACAGGGGAGGGGAGACCCAGTACTTC
CASSFDRGGETQYF
>TRBJ1-1|TRBV29-1|.|TRBD1
TGCAGCGCCAGGGACAGGTCGAACACTGAAGCTTTCTTT
CSARDRSNTEAFF
>TRBJ1-1|TRBV6-6|once|TRBD1
TGTGCCAGCAGTTTTAGGGACAGAACCTTGAACACTGAAGCTTTCTTT
CASSFRDRTLNTEAFF
>TRBJ1-5|TRBV28|.|.
TGTGCTGGAGGGGAGGGAGAGATTAGCAATCAGCCCCAGCATTTT
CAGGEGEISNQPQHF
>TRBJ2-5|TRBV10-1|.|.
TGCGCCAGCAGTGAGTCGGAAAGACAGGTGAGCCAAGAGACCCAGTACTTC
CASSESERQVSQETQYF
>TRBJ2-1|TRBV6-1|few|TRBD2
TGTGCCAGCAGTGGGAGGGGACTAGCGGGGGTTCCGGTCTCCTACAATGAGCAGTTCTTC
CASSGRGLAGVPVSYNEQFF
>TRBJ1-2|TRBV13|.|TRBD1
TGTGCCAGCAGCTCCCTAAACACAGGGGTTGGCTACACCTTC
CASSSLNTGVGYTF
>TRBJ2-1|TRBV7-8|.|.
TGTGCCAGCAGCTTAGATACACAATACCTAGACAATGAGCAGTTCTTC
CASSLDTQYLDNEQFF
>TRBJ1-4|TRBV2|.|.
TGTGCCAGCAGTCCCCCGGGGGATTGGAATGAAAAACTGTTTTTT
CASSPPGDWNEKLFF
>TRBJ1-6|TRBV19|.|.
TGTGCCAGTACTCGAGCCGGGAATTCACCCCTCCACTTT
CASTRAGNSPLHF
>TRBJ1-2|TRBV28|.|.
TGTGCCAGCAGTTCGGACAGCCGTAATTATGGCTACACCTTC
CASSSDSRNYGYTF
>TRBJ2-7|TRBV5-1|.|.
TGCGCCAGCAGCTTGGACGGAGTCTCCTACGAGCAGTACTTC
CASSLDGVSYEQYF
>TRBJ2-6|TRBV6-5|.|.
TGTGCCAGCAGCCCCGCAGGGTCTGGGGCCAACGTCCTGACTTTC
CASSPAGSGANVLTF
>TRBJ2-1|TRBV4-1|.|.
TGCGCCAGCAGCCAATTTAATATCGTCGACAATGAGCAGTTCTTC
CASSQFNIVDNEQFF
>TRBJ2-7|TRBV5-1|.|.
TGCGCCAGCAGCGAGACAACCTCCTACGAGCAGTACTTC
CASSETTSYEQYF
>TRBJ2-1|TRBV4-1|once|.
TGCGCCAGCAGCCAAGATCTGATAGGGAGAGAGGATAATGAGCAGTTCTTC
CASSQDLIGREDNEQFF
>TRBJ2-1|TRBV27|once|.
TGTGCCAGCAGTTTCCGCACGGGGGACAATGAGCAGTTCTTC
CASSFRTGDNEQFF
>TRBJ2-5|TRBV4-1|.|.
TGCGCCAGCTCGCAGGGACACCAGATCGATAAGAAAGAGACCCAGTACTTC
CASSQGHQIDKKETQYF
>TRBJ2-1|TRBV19|.|.
TGTGCCAGTACTAAAAACGACTATGGGGGGACTCACAATGAGCAGTTCTTC
CASTKNDYGGTHNEQFF
>TRBJ1-5|TRBV19|once|TRBD1
TGTGCCAGTAGTGGGCAGGGGGGTTACAATCAGCCCCAGCATTTT
CASSGQGGYNQPQHF
>TRBJ2-3|TRBV2|.|TRBD2
TGTGCCAGCAAGGGTCTAGCGGGGGGCCACGTGGATACGCAGTATTTT
CASKGLAGGHVDTQYF
>TRBJ1-4|TRBV5-6|.|TRBD1
TGTGCCAGCAGCCTGGACAGGGCGAATGAAAAACTGTTTTTT
CASSLDRANEKLFF
>TRBJ2-2|TRBV28|.|.
TGTGCCAGCGGAATAAAACAGGGTATGACCGGGGAGCTGTTTTTT
CASGIKQGMTGELFF
>TRBJ1-3|TRBV2|.|.
TGTGCCAGCAACGAGGGCCCGCCCGGGCTCTCTGGAAACACCATATATTTT
CASNEGPPGLSGNTIYF
>TRBJ1-2|TRBV6-6|.|TRBD1
TGTGCCAGCAGTCGGGACAGGGGTAACTATGGCTACACCTTC
CASSRDRGNYGYTF
>TRBJ2-7|TRBV27|.|TRBD1
TGTGCCAGCAGTTTAGGACAGGTTTCGCGCGAGCAGTACTTC
CASSLGQVSREQYF